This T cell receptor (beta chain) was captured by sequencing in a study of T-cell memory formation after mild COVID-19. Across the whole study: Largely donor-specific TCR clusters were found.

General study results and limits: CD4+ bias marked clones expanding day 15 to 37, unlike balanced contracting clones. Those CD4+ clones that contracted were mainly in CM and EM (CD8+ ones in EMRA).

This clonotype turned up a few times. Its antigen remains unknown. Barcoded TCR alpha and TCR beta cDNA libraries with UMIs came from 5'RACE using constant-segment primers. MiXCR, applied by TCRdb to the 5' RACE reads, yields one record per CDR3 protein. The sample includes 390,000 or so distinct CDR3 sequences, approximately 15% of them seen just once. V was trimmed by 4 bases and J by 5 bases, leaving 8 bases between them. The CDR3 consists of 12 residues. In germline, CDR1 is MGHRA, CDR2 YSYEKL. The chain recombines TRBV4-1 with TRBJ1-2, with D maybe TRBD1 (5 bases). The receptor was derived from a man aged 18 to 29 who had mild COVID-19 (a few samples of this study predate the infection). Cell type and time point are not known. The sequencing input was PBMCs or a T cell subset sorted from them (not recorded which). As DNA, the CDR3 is TGCGCCAGCAGCCCAGGGCGATATGGCTACACCTTC. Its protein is CASSPGRYGYTF.